The sequence of this TCR beta chain was determined in a study of T cell responses to AZD1222 COVID-19 vaccine. Study results and limitations: There were repertoire samples only from the period after the peak T cell response.

Data came from immunoSEQ multiplex PCR; TCRdb stores just in-frame clones and leaves some out. The sample holds roughly 120,000 clones, over 85% seen once. Concerning this clone: The antigen remains unidentified.

This sequence was found in an adult in good health. This material consisted of peripheral blood, taken on day 0 of AZD1222 vaccination.

DNA for the CDR3: TGTGCCAGCAGCGCCGGGACAGGGACGCACGAGCAGTACTTC. Protein product: CASSAGTGTHEQYF. The chain is built from TRBV9 and TRBJ2-7; TRBD1 agrees at 9 bases. This CDR3 comprises 14 residues. Germline-derived CDR1 and CDR2 are SGDLS and YYNGEE. The J segment lost 5 bases and the V segment lost 3 bases, leaving 6 bases of the junction unmatched.